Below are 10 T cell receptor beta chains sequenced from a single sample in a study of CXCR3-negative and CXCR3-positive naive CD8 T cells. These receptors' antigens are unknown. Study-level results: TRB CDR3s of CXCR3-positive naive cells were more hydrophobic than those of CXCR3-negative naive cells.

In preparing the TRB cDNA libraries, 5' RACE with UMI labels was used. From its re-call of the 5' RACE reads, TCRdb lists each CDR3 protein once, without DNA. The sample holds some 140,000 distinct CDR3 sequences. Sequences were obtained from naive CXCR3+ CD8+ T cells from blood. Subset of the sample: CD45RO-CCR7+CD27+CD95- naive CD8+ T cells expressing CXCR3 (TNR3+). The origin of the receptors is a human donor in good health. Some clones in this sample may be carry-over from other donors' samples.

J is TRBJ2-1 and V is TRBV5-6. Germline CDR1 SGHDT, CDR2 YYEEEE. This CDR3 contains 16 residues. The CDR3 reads CASSLAVAGSYNEQFF. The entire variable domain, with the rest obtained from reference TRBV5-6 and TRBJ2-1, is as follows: DAGVTQSPTHLIKTRGQQVTLRCSPKSGHDTVSWYQQALGQGPQFIFQYYEEEERQRGNFPDRFSGHQFPNYSSELNVNALLLGDSALYLCASSLAVAGSYNEQFFGPGTRLTVL.

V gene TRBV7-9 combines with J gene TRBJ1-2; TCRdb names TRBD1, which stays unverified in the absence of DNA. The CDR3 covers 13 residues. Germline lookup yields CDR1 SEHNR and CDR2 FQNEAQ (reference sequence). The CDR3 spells CASSLGQIYGYTF.

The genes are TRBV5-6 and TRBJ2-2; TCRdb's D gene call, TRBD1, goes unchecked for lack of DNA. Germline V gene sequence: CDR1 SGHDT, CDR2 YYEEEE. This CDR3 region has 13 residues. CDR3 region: CASTMGGIGELFF.

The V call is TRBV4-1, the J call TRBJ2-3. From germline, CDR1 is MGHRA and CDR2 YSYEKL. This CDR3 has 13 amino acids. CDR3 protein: CASSQEMTDTQYF.

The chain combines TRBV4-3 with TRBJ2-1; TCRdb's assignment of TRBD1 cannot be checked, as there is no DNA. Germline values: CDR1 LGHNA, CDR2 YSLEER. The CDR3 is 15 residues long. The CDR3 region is CASSQSVGSYNEQFF.

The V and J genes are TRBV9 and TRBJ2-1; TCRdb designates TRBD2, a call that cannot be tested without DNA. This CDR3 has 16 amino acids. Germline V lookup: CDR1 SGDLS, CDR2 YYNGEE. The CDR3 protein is CASSTSKRGGRNEQFF.

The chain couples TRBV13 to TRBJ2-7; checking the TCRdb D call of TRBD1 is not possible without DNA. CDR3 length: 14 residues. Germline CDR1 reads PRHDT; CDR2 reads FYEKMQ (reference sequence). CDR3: CASSLEGPGYEQYF.

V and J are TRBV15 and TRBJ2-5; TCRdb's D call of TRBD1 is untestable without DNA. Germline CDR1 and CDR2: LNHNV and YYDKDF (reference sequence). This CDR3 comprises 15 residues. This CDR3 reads CATSRARDTEETQYF.

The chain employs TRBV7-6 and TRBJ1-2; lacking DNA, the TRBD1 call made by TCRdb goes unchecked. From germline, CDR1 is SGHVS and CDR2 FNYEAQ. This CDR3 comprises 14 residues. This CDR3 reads CASSSGTGEGGYTF.

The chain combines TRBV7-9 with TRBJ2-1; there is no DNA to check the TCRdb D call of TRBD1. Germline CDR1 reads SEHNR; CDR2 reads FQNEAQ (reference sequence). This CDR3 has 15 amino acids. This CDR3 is CASSARTEPYNEQFF.